The 27 T cell receptor beta chains reported below all come from one sample, sequenced in a study of blood T cells in healthy people across ages. The second PCR ran about 6 to 11 cycles with a sample-barcoded 5' primer and J-beta primers. TCRdb analysed the 5' RACE reads with MiXCR anew, one entry per CDR3 protein. The repertoire holds 800,000 or so distinct CDR3 sequences, with under 80% as singletons. Sequences were obtained from blood. The receptors shown here come from a man aged 30 to 39 in good health.

The chain links TRBV7-2 to TRBJ2-5; D gene unclear. The J call may be faulty, since TRBJ2-7 better matches the DNA end. The germline V gene has CDR1 SGHTA and CDR2 FQGNSA. The CDR3 consists of 15 residues. For the CDR3, the DNA is TGTGCCAGCAGACCTAATCGGCAAGGAAACTACGAGCAGTACTTC. Translated: CASRPNRQGNYEQYF.

The rearrangement uses TRBV14 and TRBJ1-4; D perhaps matches TRBD1 (5 bases). Germline CDR1 reads SGHDN; CDR2 reads FVKESK. V gave up 4 bases and J gave up 6 bases, with 15 bases separating them. The CDR3 consists of 15 residues. The CDR3 loop reads CASSLQGKEDEKLFF. In DNA, the CDR3 is TGTGCCAGCAGCCTGCAGGGTAAGGAAGATGAAAAACTGTTTTTT.

The rearrangement joins TRBV9 to TRBJ2-7; 10 nucleotides align to TRBD1. Germline CDR1 reads SGDLS; CDR2 reads YYNGEE. The CDR3 has 14 amino acids. V dropped 2 bases and J dropped 5; count of bases not matched to a gene: 4. CDR3 loop: CASSVYGTGDEQYF. CDR3 sequence (DNA): TGTGCCAGCAGCGTCTACGGGACAGGGGACGAGCAGTACTTC.

The rearrangement uses TRBV11-3 and TRBJ2-3; D is perhaps TRBD1 (5 bases). Per the germline V gene, CDR1 is SGHNT and CDR2 is YENEEA. With 5 bases removed from V and 7 bases from J, the gap between germline ends came to 13 bases. CDR3 length equals 13 residues. CDR3 sequence: CASSPRVGNTQYF. The DNA for the CDR3 is TGTGCCAGCAGCCCCAGGGTTGGGAATACGCAGTATTTT.

The chain links TRBV4-3 to TRBJ2-6, with D uncertain. Germline V CDR1 and CDR2: LGHNA, YSLEER. The CDR3 is made up of 17 amino acids. With 3 bases removed from V and 0 bases from J, the gap between germline ends came to 12 bases. CDR3 loop: CASSQSDSISGANVLTF. The CDR3 DNA follows: TGCGCCAGCAGCCAGTCAGATTCGATCTCTGGGGCCAACGTCCTGACTTTC.

This clonotype has only one observation. V is TRBV18 and J is TRBJ2-7, with D perhaps TRBD1 (6 bases). The germline V and J ends were trimmed by 4 bases and 4 bases, with 17 bases remaining between them. The CDR3 contains 15 residues. Per germline, CDR1 KGHSH and CDR2 LQKENI. CDR3 protein: CASSRLIGDIYEQYF. The CDR3 DNA is TGTGCCAGCTCACGACTCATCGGGGACATTTACGAGCAGTACTTC. Together with reference TRBV18 and TRBJ2-7, the CDR3 gives the full variable domain: NAGVMQNPRHLVRRRGQEARLRCSPMKGHSHVYWYRQLPEEGLKFMVYLQKENIIDESGMPKERFSAEFPKEGPSILRIQQVVRGDSAAYFCASSRLIGDIYEQYFGPGTRLTVT.

This chain connects TRBV25-1 to TRBJ1-4, with no clear D. This CDR3 has 13 residues. CDR1 and CDR2 from the germline V gene are MGHDK and SYGVNS. V was pared by 0 bases and J by 8 bases, with 7 bases between. CDR3 sequence (DNA): TGTGCCAGCAGTGAATATATCAAAGAAAAACTGTTTTTT. It specifies CASSEYIKEKLFF.

The chain joins TRBV24-1 to TRBJ2-1; D is perhaps TRBD1 or TRBD2 (5 bases each). CDR1 and CDR2 from the germline V gene are KGHDR and SFDVKD. Trimming shortened V by 9 bases and J by 10 bases, and 18 bases separated the two germline ends. This CDR3 contains 13 residues. CDR3 sequence (DNA): TGTGCCACCGCTACCTCCGGGGCCAAGGAGCAGTTCTTC. Translating gives CATATSGAKEQFF.

The V and J genes are TRBV4-3 and TRBJ2-3, with D unclear. The V gene lost 0 bases and the J gene lost 8 bases, with 15 bases spanning the gap. Germline CDR1 reads LGHNA; CDR2 reads YSLEER. CDR3 length equals 15 residues. CDR3: CASSQELTPDFTQYF. The DNA for the CDR3 is TGCGCCAGCAGCCAAGAACTGACTCCTGATTTTACGCAGTATTTT.

This clonotype was picked up a small number of times. The chain combines TRBV10-3 with TRBJ2-3; a possible D gene is TRBD2 (5 bases). V lost 0 bases, J lost 0 bases, and 10 bases lay in between. Germline CDR1 and CDR2: ENHRY and SYGVKD. The CDR3 has 16 amino acids. CDR3 in amino acids: CAISESERTSTDTQYF. CDR3 sequence (DNA): TGTGCCATCAGTGAGTCTGAGCGGACTAGCACAGATACGCAGTATTTT.

The gene calls are TRBV6-6 and TRBJ2-7; possibly TRBD2 for D (5 bases). The V gene's germline CDR1 is MNHNY and CDR2 SVGAGI (reference sequence). CDR3 size: 14 residues. Trimming removed 8 bases at V and 0 bases at J, with 14 bases between. CDR3 sequence reads: CASLGAEPSYEQYF. The DNA for the CDR3 is TGTGCCAGCCTCGGAGCGGAGCCCTCCTACGAGCAGTACTTC.

This clonotype was found a few times. The chain carries TRBV7-3 and TRBJ2-7, with 8 bases that match TRBD2. CDR1 SGHTA and CDR2 FQGTGA come from the germline V gene. This CDR3 is built from 13 residues. V was clipped by 8 bases and J by 0 bases; unmatched bases: 3. The CDR3 sequence: CASGLAGSYEQYF. For the CDR3, the DNA is TGTGCCAGCGGTCTAGCGGGCTCCTACGAGCAGTACTTC.

CDR3 loop: CASSQDRLAHSGNGYTF. DNA for the CDR3: TGTGCCAGCAGCCAAGACCGATTAGCCCACAGTGGGAATGGCTACACCTTC. The rearrangement uses TRBV3-1 and TRBJ1-2; D remains ambiguous. This CDR3 comprises 17 residues. From germline, CDR1 is LGHDT and CDR2 YNNKEL (reference sequence). The V gene lost 0 bases and the J gene lost 6 bases, with 20 bases spanning the gap.

As regards this clonotype: A read error may produce the germline difference seen at one junction end. The rearrangement uses TRBV24-1 and TRBJ2-1; 10 bases fit TRBD2. The CDR3 covers 16 residues. Germline CDR1 KGHDR, CDR2 SFDVKD. CDR3: CATSDSSLAGNNERFF. In nucleotides, the CDR3 is TGTGCCACCAGTGATTCGTCACTAGCGGGGAACAATGAGCGGTTCTTC.

This clonotype was seen just once. In DNA form, the CDR3 reads TGCAGTGCAAAGTCGGGGACTAGCGGGGCAGATACGCAGTATTTT. Translated: CSAKSGTSGADTQYF. The chain has TRBV20-1 and TRBJ2-3; 13 bases map to TRBD2. The CDR3 contains 15 residues. Losses at the gene ends were 6 bases for V and 4 bases for J; bases not matched to a gene: 7. Germline lookup yields CDR1 DFQATT and CDR2 SNEGSKA (reference sequence).

The V gene is TRBV7-3, the J gene TRBJ2-5; 7 nucleotides line up with TRBD2. The CDR3 spans 15 residues. Germline trimming cut 1 base from V and 5 bases from J; bases unmatched to any gene: 7. Germline lookup yields CDR1 SGHTA and CDR2 FQGTGA. CDR3 coding DNA: TGTGCCAGCAGCTTAAGGGGAGGGCCCTCGGAGACCCAGTACTTC. Amino acids: CASSLRGGPSETQYF.

Note on this clonotype: The junction and the germline gene differ at one end; a read error may be behind it. This CDR3 reads CASSLVRGRGTYSEQFF. Here the CDR3 DNA reads TGTGCCAGCAGCTTAGTCCGGGGAAGGGGCACCTACAGTGAGCAGTTCTTC. The J gene is TRBJ2-1, the V gene TRBV7-8; D may be TRBD1 or TRBD2 (5 bases each). Germline CDR1 is SGHVS and CDR2 is FQNEAQ. The CDR3 has 17 residues.

V and J are TRBV12-5 and TRBJ2-4; D gene uncertain. TRBJ2-5 matches the DNA end more closely, so the J call is doubtful. CDR1 and CDR2 from the germline V gene are LGHNT and FRNRAP. This CDR3 is built from 16 residues. The CDR3 loop reads CASGLPSQRSQETQYF. In nucleotides, the CDR3 is TGTGCTAGTGGTTTGCCTTCCCAGAGGAGCCAAGAGACCCAGTACTTC.

This clonotype was seen only a few times. This chain connects TRBV7-9 to TRBJ2-5, with TRBD2 matching 8 bases. This CDR3 comprises 15 residues. Germline values: CDR1 SEHNR, CDR2 FQNEAQ (reference sequence). With 5 bases clipped from V and 5 bases from J, the junction kept 10 bases outside the gene matches. The CDR3 coding sequence is TGTGCCAGCAGCACGAACGGGGGGGCCGAGGAGACCCAGTACTTC. Protein sequence: CASSTNGGAEETQYF. Full variable domain (outside the CDR3, taken from reference TRBV7-9 and TRBJ2-5): DTGVSQNPRHKITKRGQNVTFRCDPISEHNRLYWYRQTLGQGPEFLTYFQNEAQLEKSRLLSDRFSAERPKGSFSTLEIQRTEQGDSAMYLCASSTNGGAEETQYFGPGTRLLVL.

The table lists this clonotype with a few counts. The rearrangement links TRBV7-8 to TRBJ2-7; TRBD2 aligns across 15 bases. Germline V gene sequence: CDR1 SGHVS, CDR2 FQNEAQ. The CDR3 spans 15 residues. V was pared by 6 bases and J by 7 bases, with 7 bases of the junction left unmatched. CDR3 nucleotide sequence: TGTGCCAGCAGATCCGGGACTAGCGGGGGGAGAGAGCAGTACTTC. Its translation: CASRSGTSGGREQYF.

This clonotype was seen only once. The chain combines TRBV6-1 with TRBJ2-6, with unresolved D. V lost 2 bases and J 0 bases, leaving 8 bases between the germline ends. This CDR3 is 16 amino acids long. Germline CDR1 MNHNS, CDR2 SASEGT. The CDR3 DNA follows: TGTGCCAGCAGTGAATTCAGGATCTCTGGGGCCAACGTCCTGACTTTC. As protein: CASSEFRISGANVLTF.

The J gene is TRBJ2-5, the V gene TRBV5-1; 7 bases fit TRBD1. CDR3 size: 15 residues. Germline loops: CDR1 SGHRS, CDR2 YFSETQ. V gave up 4 bases and J gave up 3 bases; unmatched junction bases: 9. The CDR3 loop reads CASSPLDRDEETQYF. The CDR3 region has the DNA TGCGCCAGCAGCCCCCTCGACAGGGATGAAGAGACCCAGTACTTC.

The CDR3: CASSQRQGVNGYTF. The CDR3 coding sequence is TGCGCCAGCAGCCAACGACAGGGAGTAAATGGCTACACCTTC. The gene calls are TRBV4-3 and TRBJ1-2, with TRBD1 matching 7 bases. Germline V CDR1 and CDR2: LGHNA, YSLEER. The length of the CDR3 is 14 residues. V gave up 2 bases and J gave up 6 bases; unmatched junction bases: 6.

The chain uses TRBV20-1 and TRBJ2-7; D is undetermined. The CDR3 runs to 12 residues. V lost 3 bases, J lost 0 bases, and 6 bases lay in between. Germline CDR1 and CDR2: DFQATT and SNEGSKA (reference sequence). CDR3 DNA sequence: TGCAGTGCTAGGGAAAACTCCTACGAGCAGTACTTC. Encoded protein: CSARENSYEQYF.

The genes are TRBV9 and TRBJ2-1, with 7 bases lining up with TRBD2. Germline lookup yields CDR1 SGDLS and CDR2 YYNGEE. J lost 6 bases, V lost 0 bases, and 9 bases had no gene match. The CDR3 spans 16 residues. CDR3 bases: TGTGCCAGCAGCGTAGTCGGGGGGTGGGTTGGCAATGAGCAGTTCTTC. This encodes CASSVVGGWVGNEQFF.

This clonotype was observed many times. The J gene is TRBJ2-5, the V gene TRBV7-2; 11 nucleotides agree with TRBD1. V lost 1 base to trimming and J lost 1 base; unmatched junction nucleotides: 2. In germline, CDR1 is SGHTA, CDR2 FQGNSA. The CDR3 totals 16 residues. The DNA for the CDR3 is TGTGCCAGCAGCTTAGGGACAGGGGGCGGCCAAGAGACCCAGTACTTC. Amino acids: CASSLGTGGGQETQYF.

J is TRBJ2-5 and V is TRBV20-1, with D perhaps matching TRBD1 or TRBD2 (6 bases each). The CDR3 is 16 amino acids. The V end was cut by 0 bases, the J end by 2 bases, with 16 bases between. Germline assignment: CDR1 DFQATT and CDR2 SNEGSKA (reference sequence). The CDR3 region has the DNA TGCAGTGCTAGAGAGGGGGCTCTAGCGATACAAGAGACCCAGTACTTC. This translates into CSAREGALAIQETQYF.